The T cell receptor (beta chain) described here comes from a study of cytomegalovirus exposure and HLA in healthy donors. Study-wide results and limits: An apparent linkage of common viral pathogens to several of the most significant clusters emerged in a later analysis.

The CDR3 is made up of 17 amino acids. Germline trimming cut 5 bases from V and 4 bases from J; bases unmatched to any gene: 13. Germline V CDR1 and CDR2: SEHNR, FQNEAQ (reference sequence). PCR used 60 Vbeta primers and 13 Jbeta primers. The method was immunoSEQ multiplex PCR; TCRdb's version includes in-frame clones alone and lacks a portion of them. The data contain almost 200,000 clones, roughly 79% of them singletons. Details on this clone: Its specificity is not known.

The TCR was taken from a man in his thirties or forties in good health and CMV-seronegative. The sequenced material came from PBMCs. J is TRBJ2-1 and V is TRBV7-9; 8 nucleotides align to TRBD2. CDR3 sequence: CASSPIPVAGIYNEQFF. DNA for the CDR3: TGTGCCAGCAGCCCAATTCCCGTAGCGGGGATATACAATGAGCAGTTCTTC.